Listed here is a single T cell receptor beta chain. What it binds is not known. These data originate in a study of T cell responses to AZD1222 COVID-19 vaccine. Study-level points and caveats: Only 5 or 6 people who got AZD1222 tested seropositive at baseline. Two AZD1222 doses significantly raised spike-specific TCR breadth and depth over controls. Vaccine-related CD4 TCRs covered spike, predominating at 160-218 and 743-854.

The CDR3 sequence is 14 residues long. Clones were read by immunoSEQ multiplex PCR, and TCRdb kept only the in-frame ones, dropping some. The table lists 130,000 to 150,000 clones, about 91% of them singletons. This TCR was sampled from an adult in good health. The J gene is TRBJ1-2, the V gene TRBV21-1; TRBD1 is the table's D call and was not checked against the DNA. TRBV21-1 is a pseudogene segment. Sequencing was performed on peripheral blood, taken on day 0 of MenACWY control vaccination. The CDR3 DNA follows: TGTGCCAGCAGCGTTACAGAACTCGGCTATGGCTACACCTTC. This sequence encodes CASSVTELGYGYTF.